The 12 T cell receptor beta chains below were found in one sample sequenced in a study of blood T cell repertoires in COVID-19. Produced via immunoSEQ multiplex PCR; TCRdb's table is partial and in-frame only. The sample contains over 150,000 clones, roughly 80% of which appear only once. Material: peripheral blood. These receptors all come from a woman aged 45-60 years with acute or convalescent COVID-19.

The rearrangement uses TRBV7-9 and TRBJ1-1; D not resolved. V lost 1 base to trimming and J lost 6 bases, with 6 bases between them. The germline gives CDR1 SEHNR, CDR2 FQNEAQ (reference sequence). The CDR3 extends over 12 amino acids. For the CDR3, the DNA is TGTGCCAGCAGCTTAGAACCGGCTGAAGCTTTCTTT. This gives the protein CASSLEPAEAFF.

The chain couples TRBV11-2 to TRBJ1-2; TRBD1 matches 12 bases. The CDR3 spans 15 residues. Unmatched junction bases numbered 4, after V lost 1 base and J lost 7 bases. Germline CDR1 and CDR2: SGHAT and FQNNGV. The CDR3 coding sequence is TGTGCCAGCAGCTTAGTGGGGACAGGGGGCTTTGGCTACACCTTC. This codes for CASSLVGTGGFGYTF.

This chain links TRBV19 with TRBJ2-7; D perhaps matches TRBD2 (6 bases). The V end lost 5 bases, the J end lost 6 bases, and 17 bases lay between the germline ends. This CDR3 comprises 14 residues. Germline V gene sequence: CDR1 LNHDA, CDR2 SQIVND (reference sequence). The CDR3, as DNA: TGTGCCAGTAGTGGCTGGGGGGTAATCCGCGAGCAGTACTTC. Translation gives CASSGWGVIREQYF.

The chain links TRBV28 to TRBJ1-2; D uncertain. This CDR3 comprises 15 residues. The V end lost 5 bases, the J end lost 6 bases, and 19 bases lay between the germline ends. The germline gives CDR1 MDHEN, CDR2 SYDVKM. CDR3 coding DNA: TGTGCCAGCAGTCTAAAAGGTCCACCTACTAATGGCTACACCTTC. Translating gives CASSLKGPPTNGYTF.

The rearrangement uses TRBV27 and TRBJ1-2; 12 bases align to TRBD1. The V gene end was trimmed by 0 bases and the J gene end by 7 bases; junction bases not matched to a gene: 6. CDR1 MNHEY and CDR2 SMNVEV come from the germline V gene (reference sequence). This CDR3 has 16 residues. The CDR3 sequence is CASSLSQGQGATGYTF. The CDR3, as DNA: TGTGCCAGCAGTTTATCTCAGGGACAGGGGGCGACTGGCTACACCTTC.

The chain is built from TRBV18 and TRBJ1-5; D is possibly TRBD1 (5 bases). This CDR3 region has 15 residues. The V and J ends lost 2 bases and 0 bases respectively, with 8 bases between them. Germline loops: CDR1 KGHSH, CDR2 LQKENI. The CDR3 spells CASSPGAHSNQPQHF. Here the CDR3 DNA reads TGTGCCAGCTCACCAGGGGCGCATAGCAATCAGCCCCAGCATTTT. The variable domain in full, with the rest retrieved from reference TRBV18 and TRBJ1-5, is NAGVMQNPRHLVRRRGQEARLRCSPMKGHSHVYWYRQLPEEGLKFMVYLQKENIIDESGMPKERFSAEFPKEGPSILRIQQVVRGDSAAYFCASSPGAHSNQPQHFGDGTRLSIL.

The genes are TRBV28 and TRBJ1-2, with 11 positions matching TRBD1. This CDR3 spans 19 amino acids. Per germline, CDR1 MDHEN and CDR2 SYDVKM. V lost 3 bases and J lost 3; bases outside the gene matches: 15. The CDR3 is CASSFSLRDRGNWYYGYTF. The CDR3 DNA follows: TGTGCCAGCAGTTTCTCCCTGCGGGACAGGGGGAATTGGTACTATGGCTACACCTTC.

The gene calls are TRBV19 and TRBJ2-7, with 11 bases matching TRBD1. CDR3 length equals 14 residues. Germline values: CDR1 LNHDA, CDR2 SQIVND (reference sequence). After removal of 8 bases from V and 4 bases from J, the junction contained 7 bases not matched to a gene. CDR3 sequence reads: CASSRTGGRYEQYF. The CDR3 DNA reads TGTGCCAGTTCCAGGACAGGGGGCCGATACGAGCAGTACTTC.

The V gene is TRBV30, the J gene TRBJ1-4; no clear D. V was pared by 4 bases and J by 7 bases, with 13 bases between. The V gene's germline CDR1 is GTSNPN and CDR2 SVGIG (reference sequence). The CDR3 spans 13 residues. Here the CDR3 DNA reads TGTGCCTGGACGCCGGGTGGTCGTGAAAAACTGTTTTTT. It is translated as CAWTPGGREKLFF.

This clone was seen once. The rearrangement links TRBV2 to TRBJ2-2, with D perhaps matching TRBD2 (6 bases). CDR1 and CDR2 (germline): SNHLY, FYNNEI. V gave up 0 bases and J gave up 5 bases, with 16 bases separating them. The CDR3 covers 17 residues. The CDR3: CASSEAQRWGDTGELFF. In DNA form, the CDR3 reads TGTGCCAGCAGTGAAGCGCAAAGGTGGGGGGATACCGGGGAGCTGTTTTTT.

The chain carries TRBV7-2 and TRBJ2-2, with TRBD1 matching over 8 bases. With V trimmed by 1 base and J by 6 bases, 1 base remained unmatched. CDR3 length: 14 amino acids. Germline CDR1 reads SGHTA; CDR2 reads FQGNSA. The CDR3 sequence: CASSLVRGPGELFF. The CDR3 region has the DNA TGTGCCAGCAGCTTAGTCAGGGGGCCCGGGGAGCTGTTTTTT. Together with reference TRBV7-2 and TRBJ2-2, the CDR3 gives the full variable domain: GAGVSQSPSNKVTEKGKDVELRCDPISGHTALYWYRQSLGQGLEFLIYFQGNSAPDKSGLPSDRFSAERTGGSVSTLTIQRTQQEDSAVYLCASSLVRGPGELFFGEGSRLTVL.

This clone appeared a single time. This sequence joins TRBV10-1 and TRBJ2-4; a possible D gene is TRBD1 (6 bases). V lost 0 bases, J lost 2 bases, and 11 bases lay in between. The CDR3 totals 16 residues. The V gene's germline CDR1 is WNHNN and CDR2 SYGVQD (reference sequence). The CDR3 bases are TGCGCCAGCAGTGAGTCAACAGGGAATTCCAAAAACATTCAGTACTTC. This sequence encodes CASSESTGNSKNIQYF.